The present T cell receptor (beta chain) was sequenced within a study of neurological immune-mediated disorders. Study-level findings and limits: The multiple sclerosis repertoire cluster was not associated with any clinical or MRI feature.

V lost 3 bases, J lost 4 bases, and 5 bases lay in between. This CDR3 spans 12 amino acids. By 5'RACE with 10-nucleotide random UMIs, the cDNA was made. TCRdb ran MiXCR on the 5' RACE reads and lists one entry per CDR3 protein. Found here are around 46,000 distinct CDR3 sequences, approximately 4.5% of them singletons; the top ten hold roughly 6%. Turning to this clonotype: Its antigen is undetermined.

This chain links TRBV12-3 or TRBV12-4 with TRBJ2-3; no firm D call. This clonotype was obtained from an older woman with multiple sclerosis. Sequencing input: PBMCs. CDR3 residues: CASSFLSDTQYF. In DNA form, the CDR3 reads TGTGCCAGCAGTTTTCTCTCAGATACGCAGTATTTT.